These 25 T cell receptor beta chains came from one sample sequenced in a study of T cell responses to AZD1222 COVID-19 vaccine. Sequencing used immunoSEQ multiplex PCR; TCRdb keeps in-frame clones, though not all of them. The top ten clones hold approximately 3% of a sample with under 150,000 clones, about 93% of them seen once. The sample was peripheral blood, taken on day 0 of MenACWY control vaccination. These receptors were taken from an adult in good health.

The chain uses TRBV30 and TRBJ2-7, with D maybe TRBD1 (6 bases). The germline gives CDR1 GTSNPN, CDR2 SVGIG (reference sequence). This CDR3 region has 12 residues. V was shortened by 2 bases and J by 6 bases, with 11 bases between the two germline ends. CDR3 loop: CAWSRDIGEQYF. The CDR3 DNA reads as TGTGCCTGGAGTAGGGACATCGGCGAGCAGTACTTC.

The rearrangement uses TRBV10-1 and TRBJ2-1; 9 nucleotides match TRBD2. The CDR3 sequence is 16 residues long. CDR1 WNHNN and CDR2 SYGVQD come from the germline V gene (reference sequence). Trimming at V came to 0 bases and at J to 5 bases, leaving 5 bases not matched to a gene. CDR3 nucleotide sequence: TGCGCCAGCAGTGAGTCGGGTAGCGGGAGAGACAATGAGCAGTTCTTC. Residues: CASSESGSGRDNEQFF.

This chain uses TRBV7-3 with TRBJ1-1; the match to TRBD1 covers 9 bases. Per the germline V gene, CDR1 is SGHTA and CDR2 is FQGTGA. The CDR3 has 13 residues. J gave up 5 bases and V 5 bases, and 3 bases lay outside the gene matches. CDR3 sequence reads: CASSPGQGTEAFF. The CDR3 coding sequence is TGTGCCAGCAGCCCGGGACAGGGAACTGAAGCTTTCTTT. Variable domain in full (rest from reference TRBV7-3 and TRBJ1-1): GAGVSQTPSNKVTEKGKYVELRCDPISGHTALYWYRQSLGQGPEFLIYFQGTGAADDSGLPNDRFFAVRPEGSVSTLKIQRTERGDSAVYLCASSPGQGTEAFFGQGTRLTVV.

V gene TRBV23-1 combines with J gene TRBJ1-6, with a weak D call TRBD1 (6 bases). TRBV23-1 is an ORF, with its function uncertain. This CDR3 has 13 residues. Trimming stripped 3 bases from V and 8 bases from J, with 8 bases between. The CDR3 DNA follows: TGCGCCAGCAGTCATCACAGGGATTCACCCCTCCACTTT. It encodes CASSHHRDSPLHF.

The gene calls are TRBV19 and TRBJ2-7; D gene unclear. The V gene's germline CDR1 is LNHDA and CDR2 SQIVND (reference sequence). The CDR3 is 11 residues long. Trimming took off 6 bases at V and 2 bases at J, with 5 bases between the two ends. The CDR3 loop is CASRGAYEQYF. The CDR3 nucleotides read TGTGCCAGTAGGGGTGCCTACGAGCAGTACTTC.

The chain joins TRBV7-3 to TRBJ2-1; D is undetermined. V dropped 2 bases and J dropped 7 bases, with 12 bases sitting between them. Germline CDR1 reads SGHTA; CDR2 reads FQGTGA. The CDR3 has 14 amino acids. CDR3 sequence: CASSLGLGSNEQFF. The CDR3, as DNA: TGTGCCAGCAGCTTAGGTCTAGGGTCAAATGAGCAGTTCTTC.

This clone was detected once. The rearrangement uses TRBV5-1 and TRBJ1-1, with 8 bases fitting TRBD1. J gave up 4 bases and V 1 base, and 15 bases lay outside the gene matches. CDR1 is SGHRS and CDR2 is YFSETQ in the germline V gene. CDR3 length: 18 residues. The CDR3, as DNA: TGCGCCAGCAGCTTGTCTGGACAGGGTTCAATTATAGGCACTGAAGCTTTCTTT. Its translation is CASSLSGQGSIIGTEAFF. Complete variable domain (other parts from reference TRBV5-1 and TRBJ1-1): KAGVTQTPRYLIKTRGQQVTLSCSPISGHRSVSWYQQTPGQGLQFLFEYFSETQRNKGNFPGRFSGRQFSNSRSEMNVSTLELGDSALYLCASSLSGQGSIIGTEAFFGQGTRLTVV.

This chain uses TRBV3-1 (or the pseudogene TRBV3-2) with TRBJ1-1; D not resolved. The CDR3 contains 14 residues. CDR1 is LGHDT, CDR2 YNNKEL, per germline (reference sequence). Trimming cost V 0 bases and J 7 bases, with 12 bases left between them. CDR3 nucleotides: TGTGCCAGCAGCCAAGAATTCAGATCCCATGAAGCTTTCTTT. Translating it yields CASSQEFRSHEAFF.

This rearrangement joins TRBV5-4 to TRBJ1-6, with D uncertain. The CDR3 has 13 residues. Per germline, CDR1 SGHNT and CDR2 YYREEE (reference sequence). V lost 4 bases to trimming and J lost 4 bases, with 6 bases between them. In DNA, the CDR3 is TGTGCCAGCAGCCTGGATTATAATTCACCCCTCCACTTT. Its translation is CASSLDYNSPLHF.

The V and J genes are TRBV6-1 and TRBJ2-6; D call uncertain. The CDR3 totals 16 residues. Germline CDR1 reads MNHNS; CDR2 reads SASEGT. Trimming stripped 4 bases from V and 0 bases from J, with 10 bases between. The CDR3 DNA reads as TGTGCCAGCAGTGGACTGTCTAACTCTGGGGCCAACGTCCTGACTTTC. It yields the protein CASSGLSNSGANVLTF.

The chain combines TRBV12-3 or TRBV12-4 with TRBJ1-2; the D is unclear. CDR3 size: 13 residues. V was trimmed by 6 bases and J by 7 bases, leaving 15 bases between them. The CDR3, as DNA: TGTGCCAGCAGGTCATGGGCCTACCCTGGCTACACCTTC. It encodes CASRSWAYPGYTF.

The chain uses TRBV5-5 and TRBJ1-6, with a weak D call TRBD1 (6 bases). V was cut by 4 bases and J by 5 bases, with 16 bases left in between. CDR1 and CDR2 from the germline V gene are SGHKS and YYEKEE (reference sequence). CDR3 length: 16 residues. CDR3: CASSAARDTNNSPLHF. DNA of the CDR3: TGTGCCAGCAGCGCAGCCCGGGACACGAATAATTCACCCCTCCACTTT.

The chain recombines TRBV19 with TRBJ1-2, with 7 bases that match TRBD1. V shed 5 bases, J shed 7 bases, and the junction held 13 bases outside the gene matches. Germline CDR1 and CDR2: LNHDA and SQIVND (reference sequence). This CDR3 has 15 residues. CDR3 in DNA: TGTGCCAGTAGTGTCTCCGGGACAGCAACCTTTGGCTACACCTTC. It codes for CASSVSGTATFGYTF.

The chain couples TRBV2 to TRBJ2-4, with 8 bases identical to TRBD1. The CDR3 covers 13 residues. Germline assignment: CDR1 SNHLY and CDR2 FYNNEI. The trim removed 6 bases at V and 8 bases at J, leaving 6 bases unmatched. The DNA of the CDR3 is TGTGCCAGCAGCCAGGGGGCGCCGGACATTCAGTACTTC. Residues: CASSQGAPDIQYF.

The chain recombines TRBV21-1 with TRBJ1-2; the table's D gene call, TRBD1, was not cross checked with the DNA. TRBV21-1 is flagged as a pseudogene. CDR3 length: 13 residues. CDR3 in DNA: TGTGCCAGCAGTCACCACCCGGGACAGGTAATTACCTTC. Translated, it gives CASSHHPGQVITF.

The V and J genes are TRBV6-4 and TRBJ1-2, with 9 bases identical to TRBD1. This CDR3 is 12 amino acids long. Germline CDR1 MRHNA, CDR2 SNTAGT. Losses at the gene ends were 6 bases for V and 7 bases for J; bases not matched to a gene: 3. DNA for the CDR3: TGTGCCAGCAGGGGACAGGGTAGTGGCTACACCTTC. This sequence encodes CASRGQGSGYTF.

This sequence joins TRBV27 and TRBJ2-7; D is unresolved. CDR1 and CDR2 from the germline V gene are MNHEY and SMNVEV (reference sequence). The V and J ends lost 8 bases and 4 bases respectively, with 12 bases between them. CDR3 length: 12 amino acids. The CDR3 reads CASSGPGYEQYF. In nucleotides, the CDR3 is TGTGCCAGCTCTGGCCCGGGTTACGAGCAGTACTTC.

This chain joins TRBV7-9 and TRBJ2-2; 8 bases align to TRBD2. V lost 5 bases, J lost 7 bases, and 12 bases stayed unmatched. The germline CDR1 and CDR2 sequences are SEHNR and FQNEAQ (reference sequence). This CDR3 is 16 amino acids long. CDR3 sequence: CASSPFGGAGHGELFF. The CDR3, as DNA: TGTGCCAGCAGCCCTTTCGGGGGGGCAGGGCACGGGGAGCTGTTTTTT. The variable domain in full, with the rest retrieved from reference TRBV7-9 and TRBJ2-2, is DTGVSQNPRHKITKRGQNVTFRCDPISEHNRLYWYRQTLGQGPEFLTYFQNEAQLEKSRLLSDRFSAERPKGSFSTLEIQRTEQGDSAMYLCASSPFGGAGHGELFFGEGSRLTVL.

V and J are TRBV18 and TRBJ2-7; a possible D gene is TRBD1 (5 bases). The V and J ends lost 5 bases and 5 bases respectively, with 16 bases between them. The CDR3 is 14 amino acids. CDR1 KGHSH and CDR2 LQKENI come from the germline V gene. CDR3 coding DNA: TGTGCCAGCTCATACGAGGCCCCCAGGGACGAGCAGTACTTC. Its protein product is CASSYEAPRDEQYF.

The chain uses TRBV19 and TRBJ2-7, with D perhaps TRBD2 (5 bases). CDR3 length: 13 amino acids. Germline-derived CDR1 and CDR2 are LNHDA and SQIVND (reference sequence). Trimming took off 0 bases at V and 7 bases at J, with 10 bases between the two ends. The CDR3, as DNA: TGTGCCAGTAGTATAGATCTATCGGGGGAGCAGTACTTC. It codes for CASSIDLSGEQYF.

This clone was detected only once. V gene TRBV6-4 combines with J gene TRBJ1-1, with TRBD1 matching over 9 bases. V shed 9 bases and J 5 bases; nucleotides not matched to a gene: 7. The CDR3 extends over 13 amino acids. Per the germline V gene, CDR1 is MRHNA and CDR2 is SNTAGT. The CDR3: CASDDRGETEAFF. The CDR3 DNA reads TGTGCCAGTGACGACAGGGGGGAAACTGAAGCTTTCTTT.

The chain employs TRBV3-1 (or the pseudogene TRBV3-2) and TRBJ2-7; D uncertain. This CDR3 spans 12 amino acids. Between the trimmed V and J ends, which lost 2 bases and 3 bases, there was a span of 5 bases. CDR1 and CDR2 (germline): LGHDT, YNNKEL (reference sequence). CDR3 region: CASSQRDYEQYF. The CDR3 nucleotides read TGTGCCAGCAGCCAAAGGGACTACGAGCAGTACTTC.

The rearrangement uses TRBV2 and TRBJ1-2; the D is unclear. This CDR3 has 12 amino acids. The V end was cut by 4 bases, the J end by 7 bases, with 10 bases between. Germline assignment: CDR1 SNHLY and CDR2 FYNNEI. The CDR3 spells CASSVVSGGYTF. As DNA, the CDR3 is TGTGCCAGCAGTGTGGTGAGCGGTGGCTACACCTTC.

The V call is TRBV9, the J call TRBJ1-2; TRBD1 might be the D (6 bases). V was clipped by 6 bases and J by 2 bases, with 17 bases between them. The CDR3 is 15 amino acids. Germline values: CDR1 SGDLS, CDR2 YYNGEE. CDR3 in DNA: TGTGCCAGCACGCAGCGGGACAATATAAACTATGGCTACACCTTC. Translating it yields CASTQRDNINYGYTF.

V usage is TRBV9 and J usage is TRBJ1-1; the match to TRBD1 covers 7 bases. From germline, CDR1 is SGDLS and CDR2 YYNGEE. Unmatched junction bases numbered 6, after V lost 0 bases and J lost 1 base. The CDR3 totals 16 residues. CDR3 DNA sequence: TGTGCCAGCAGCGTAGGAGGGAGACAGGGGAACACTGAAGCTTTCTTT. This sequence encodes CASSVGGRQGNTEAFF.